Listed below are T cell receptor beta chains from one sample, sequenced in a study of shared clonotypes between healthy human individuals. The data were produced by immunoSEQ multiplex PCR, yet TCRdb's version contains in-frame clones alone and is incomplete. The sample has more than 550,000 clones; 72% are singletons. The specimen was memory CD4+ T cells sorted from blood. The receptors shown here come from a woman younger than 45 in good health. CDR3s include the opening cysteine and the closing phenylalanine or tryptophan. Each record gives: J gene, V gene, clone size, CDR3 length, D gene, CDR3 protein, CDR3 DNA. D genes are given only for firm matches. Clone sizes are given selectively: once, few, many, or a class where the clone is expanded.

TRBJ2-1,TRBV18,NA,12,NA,CASSGHRNEQFF,TGTGCCAGCTCAGGACACAGGAATGAGCAGTTCTTC
TRBJ1-2,TRBV4-1,once,14,NA,CASSVGDYNYGYTF,TGCGCCAGCAGCGTCGGCGACTACAACTATGGCTACACCTTC
TRBJ1-1,TRBV28,NA,15,NA,CASSFRVSGITEAFF,TGTGCCAGCAGTTTCAGGGTCTCGGGAATCACTGAAGCTTTCTTT
TRBJ1-6,TRBV7-2,NA,16,NA,CASSLGLIQGTIPLHF,TGTGCCAGCAGCTTGGGTCTGATCCAGGGGACGATTCCCCTCCACTTT
TRBJ1-2,TRBV6-1,NA,14,NA,CASCRDTRNYGYTF,TGTGCCAGCTGCAGGGACACACGTAACTATGGCTACACCTTC
TRBJ2-2,TRBV4-2,few,17,TRBD1,CASSLGQGLTNTGELFF,TGTGCCAGCAGTCTCGGACAGGGTTTGACGAACACCGGGGAGCTGTTTTTT
TRBJ2-4,TRBV28,NA,13,NA,CASNSLAKNIQYF,TGTGCCAGCAACAGTCTAGCCAAAAACATTCAGTACTTC
TRBJ2-7,TRBV28,many,14,NA,CASSPEPATYEQYF,TGTGCCAGCAGTCCGGAGCCGGCAACCTACGAGCAGTACTTC
TRBJ2-7,TRBV2,few,11,NA,CASSPRDRQYF,TGTGCCAGCAGCCCCCGAGACAGGCAGTACTTC
TRBJ2-7,TRBV10-3,NA,15,NA,CAISERDPAAYEQYF,TGTGCCATCAGTGAGAGGGACCCTGCCGCCTACGAGCAGTACTTC
TRBJ2-6,TRBV18,NA,18,NA,CASSPNPFTGSGANVLTF,TGTGCCAGCTCACCCAACCCCTTTACAGGGTCTGGGGCCAACGTCCTGACTTTC
TRBJ2-1,TRBV30,NA,16,TRBD2,CAWSEAASGRGNEQFF,TGTGCCTGGAGTGAGGCGGCTAGCGGGAGGGGCAATGAGCAGTTCTTC
TRBJ1-5,TRBV6-1,once,13,NA,CASSPTTNQPQHF,TGTGCCAGCAGCCCCACCACCAATCAGCCCCAGCATTTT
TRBJ1-2,TRBV5-6,NA,12,TRBD1,CASSFGQGGYTF,TGTGCCAGCAGCTTCGGACAGGGAGGCTACACCTTC
TRBJ2-3,TRBV19,NA,13,NA,CASNVGSTDTQYF,TGTGCCAGTAATGTAGGCTCCACAGATACGCAGTATTTT
TRBJ1-1,TRBV2,NA,14,NA,CASNFYGENTEAFF,TGTGCCAGCAATTTTTATGGGGAGAACACTGAAGCTTTCTTT
TRBJ1-5,TRBV6-6,few,13,TRBD1,CASSNQGAQPQHF,TGTGCCAGCAGTAATCAGGGGGCTCAGCCCCAGCATTTT
TRBJ2-3,TRBV5-1,NA,14,NA,CASSLERPEDTQYF,TGCGCCAGCAGCTTGGAGCGGCCTGAAGATACGCAGTATTTT
TRBJ2-5,TRBV7-8,few,16,NA,CASSLADRRMSETQYF,TGTGCCAGCAGCTTAGCGGACAGAAGAATGTCGGAGACCCAGTACTTC
TRBJ2-3,TRBV2,few,11,NA,CASRGLDTQYF,TGTGCCAGCAGGGGGTTGGATACGCAGTATTTT
TRBJ1-1,TRBV6-1,once,13,TRBD1,CASRPTGYTEAFF,TGTGCTAGCAGGCCGACAGGGTACACTGAAGCTTTCTTT
TRBJ1-2,TRBV5-1,once,14,TRBD1,CASSPQGALNGYTF,TGCGCCAGCAGCCCCCAGGGGGCCCTCAATGGCTACACCTTC
TRBJ1-2,TRBV5-1,few,13,NA,CASTLGGTVGYTF,TGCGCCAGCACCCTTGGAGGGACTGTCGGCTACACCTTC
TRBJ2-7,TRBV30,NA,14,NA,CAWRGGTARVEQYF,TGTGCCTGGAGGGGGGGGACAGCGAGGGTCGAGCAGTACTTC
TRBJ2-1,TRBV5-1,NA,15,NA,CASSLDSVGYNEQFF,TGCGCCAGCAGCTTGGATTCGGTGGGGTACAATGAGCAGTTCTTC